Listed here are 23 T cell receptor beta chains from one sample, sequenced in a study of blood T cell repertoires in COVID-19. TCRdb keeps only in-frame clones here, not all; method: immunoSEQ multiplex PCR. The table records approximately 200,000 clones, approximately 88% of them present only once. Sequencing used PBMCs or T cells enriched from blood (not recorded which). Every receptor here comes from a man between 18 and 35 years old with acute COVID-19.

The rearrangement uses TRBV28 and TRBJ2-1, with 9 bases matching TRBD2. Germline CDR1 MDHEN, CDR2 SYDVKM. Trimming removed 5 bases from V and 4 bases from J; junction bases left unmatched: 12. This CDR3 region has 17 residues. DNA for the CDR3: TGTGCCAGCAGTCACCCCGGGGGACTAGCTATTTACAATGAGCAGTTCTTC. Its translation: CASSHPGGLAIYNEQFF.

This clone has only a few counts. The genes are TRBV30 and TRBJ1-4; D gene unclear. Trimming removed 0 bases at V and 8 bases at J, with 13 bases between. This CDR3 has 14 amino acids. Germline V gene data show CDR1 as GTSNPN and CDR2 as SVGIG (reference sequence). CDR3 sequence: CAWSVGGPGEKLFF. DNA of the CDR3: TGTGCCTGGAGTGTTGGAGGGCCCGGGGAAAAACTGTTTTTT.

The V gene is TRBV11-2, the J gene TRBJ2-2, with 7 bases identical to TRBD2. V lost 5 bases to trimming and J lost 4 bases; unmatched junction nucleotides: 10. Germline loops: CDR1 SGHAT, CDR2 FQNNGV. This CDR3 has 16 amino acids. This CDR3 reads CASSPSSGHTTGELFF. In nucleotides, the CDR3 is TGTGCCAGCAGCCCCTCTAGCGGACACACCACCGGGGAGCTGTTTTTT.

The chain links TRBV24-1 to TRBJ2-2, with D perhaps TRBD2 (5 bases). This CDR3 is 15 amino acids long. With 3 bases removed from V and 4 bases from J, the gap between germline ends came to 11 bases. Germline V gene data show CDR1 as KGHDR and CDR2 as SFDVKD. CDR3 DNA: TGTGCCACCAGTGATGAGGGAGCGGTCACCGGGGAGCTGTTTTTT. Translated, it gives CATSDEGAVTGELFF.

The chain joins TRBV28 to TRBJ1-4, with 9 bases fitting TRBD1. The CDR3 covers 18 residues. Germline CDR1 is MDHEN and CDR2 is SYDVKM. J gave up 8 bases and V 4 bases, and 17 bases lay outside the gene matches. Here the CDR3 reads CASSSAGQGSGEGEKLFF. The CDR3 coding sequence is TGTGCCAGCAGTTCTGCGGGACAGGGTAGTGGGGAAGGCGAAAAACTGTTTTTT.

CDR3 loop: CASTTGGYGYTF. CDR3 nucleotide sequence: TGTGCCAGCACCACAGGGGGCTATGGCTACACCTTC. The chain couples TRBV12-3 or TRBV12-4 to TRBJ1-2; 8 nucleotides align to TRBD1. The CDR3 is 12 residues long. With V trimmed by 7 bases and J by 4 bases, 2 bases remained unmatched.

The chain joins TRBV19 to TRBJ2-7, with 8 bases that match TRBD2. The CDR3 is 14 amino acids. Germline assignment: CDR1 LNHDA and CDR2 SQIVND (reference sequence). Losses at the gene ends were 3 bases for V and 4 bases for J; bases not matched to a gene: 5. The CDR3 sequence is CASSITSGSYEQYF. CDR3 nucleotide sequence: TGTGCCAGTAGTATTACCAGCGGGAGTTACGAGCAGTACTTC. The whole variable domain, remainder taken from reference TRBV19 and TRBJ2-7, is DGGITQSPKYLFRKEGQNVTLSCEQNLNHDAMYWYRQDPGQGLRLIYYSQIVNDFQKGDIAEGYSVSREKKESFPLTVTSAQKNPTAFYLCASSITSGSYEQYFGPGTRLTVT.

The CDR3 region is CASSRQGAGETQYF. Here the CDR3 DNA reads TGTGCCAGCAGTCGACAGGGGGCGGGAGAGACCCAGTACTTC. The rearrangement uses TRBV6-5 and TRBJ2-5; 10 nucleotides line up with TRBD1. V lost 5 bases, J lost 4 bases, and 4 bases stayed unmatched. Germline-derived CDR1 and CDR2 are MNHEY and SVGAGI. The CDR3 consists of 14 residues.

As DNA, the CDR3 is TGCGCCAGCAGCCCTCCACAGGGCCCAAATACGCAGTATTTT. Translated: CASSPPQGPNTQYF. This chain links TRBV4-1 with TRBJ2-3; tentatively, D is TRBD1 (6 bases). Trimming took 4 bases from V and 7 from J, leaving 15 bases between them. CDR1 and CDR2 (germline): MGHRA, YSYEKL. The CDR3 has 14 amino acids.

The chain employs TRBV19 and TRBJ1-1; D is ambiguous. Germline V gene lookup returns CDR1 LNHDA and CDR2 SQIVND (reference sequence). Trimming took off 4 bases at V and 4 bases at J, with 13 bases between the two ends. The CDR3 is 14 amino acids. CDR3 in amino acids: CASSTLGSSTEAFF. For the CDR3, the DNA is TGTGCCAGTAGTACCCTCGGTTCGAGCACTGAAGCTTTCTTT.

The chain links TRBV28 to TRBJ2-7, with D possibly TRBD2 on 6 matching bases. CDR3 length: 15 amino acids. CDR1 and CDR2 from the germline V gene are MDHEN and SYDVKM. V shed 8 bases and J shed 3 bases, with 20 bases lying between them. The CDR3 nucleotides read TGTGCCAGCTCCGGAGGGGACCCTCGATACTACGAGCAGTACTTC. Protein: CASSGGDPRYYEQYF.

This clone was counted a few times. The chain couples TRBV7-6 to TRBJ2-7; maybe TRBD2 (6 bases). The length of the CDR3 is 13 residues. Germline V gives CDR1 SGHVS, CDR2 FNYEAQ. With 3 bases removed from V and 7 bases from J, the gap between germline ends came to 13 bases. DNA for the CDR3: TGTGCCAGCAGCTTGACGGGAGCTCAAGAGCAGTACTTC. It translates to CASSLTGAQEQYF.

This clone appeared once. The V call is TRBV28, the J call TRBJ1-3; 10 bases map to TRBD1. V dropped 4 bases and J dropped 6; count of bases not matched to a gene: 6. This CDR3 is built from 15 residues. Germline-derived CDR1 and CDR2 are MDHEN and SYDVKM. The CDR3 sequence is CASSSTGTGVNTIYF. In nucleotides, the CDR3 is TGTGCCAGCAGTTCAACCGGGACAGGGGTAAACACCATATATTTT.

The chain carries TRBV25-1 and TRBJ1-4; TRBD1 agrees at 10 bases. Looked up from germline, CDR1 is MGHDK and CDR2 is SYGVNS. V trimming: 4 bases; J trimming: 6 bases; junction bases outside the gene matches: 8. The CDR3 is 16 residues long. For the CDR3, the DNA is TGTGCCAGCAGTGCGCACCCCGGGACAGGGGATGAAAAACTGTTTTTT. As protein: CASSAHPGTGDEKLFF.

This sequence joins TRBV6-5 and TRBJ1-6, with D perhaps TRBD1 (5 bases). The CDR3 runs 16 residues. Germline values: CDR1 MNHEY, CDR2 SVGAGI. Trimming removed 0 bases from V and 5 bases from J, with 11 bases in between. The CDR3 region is CASSYSGTANNSPLHF. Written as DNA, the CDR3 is TGTGCCAGCAGTTACTCAGGGACTGCAAATAATTCACCCCTCCACTTT.

CDR3 DNA: TGCAGCGTGGATCTAGTTTCCGAGCAGTACTTC. This sequence encodes CSVDLVSEQYF. The chain employs TRBV29-1 and TRBJ2-7; D gene ambiguous. Germline assignment: CDR1 SQVTM and CDR2 ANQGSEA. The CDR3 runs to 11 residues. The V end was cut by 6 bases, the J end by 6 bases, with 12 bases between.

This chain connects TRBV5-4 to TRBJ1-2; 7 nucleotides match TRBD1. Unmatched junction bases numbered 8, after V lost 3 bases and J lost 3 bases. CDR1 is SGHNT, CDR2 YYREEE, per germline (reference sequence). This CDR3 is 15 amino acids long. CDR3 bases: TGTGCCAGCAGCTCGACGACGGGACAGCACTATGGCTACACCTTC. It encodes CASSSTTGQHYGYTF.

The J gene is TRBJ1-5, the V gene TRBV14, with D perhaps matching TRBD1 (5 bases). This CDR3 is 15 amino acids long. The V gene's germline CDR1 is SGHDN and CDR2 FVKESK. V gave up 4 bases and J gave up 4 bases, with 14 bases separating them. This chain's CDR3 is CASSPTGGGNQPQHF. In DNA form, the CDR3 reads TGTGCCAGCAGCCCCACGGGGGGAGGAAATCAGCCCCAGCATTTT.

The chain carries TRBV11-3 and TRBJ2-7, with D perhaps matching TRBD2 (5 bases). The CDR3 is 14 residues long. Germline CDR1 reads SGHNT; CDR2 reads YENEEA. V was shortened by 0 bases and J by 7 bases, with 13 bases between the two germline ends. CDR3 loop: CASSLERALEEQYF. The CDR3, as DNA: TGTGCCAGCAGCTTAGAGAGGGCGCTGGAAGAGCAGTACTTC.

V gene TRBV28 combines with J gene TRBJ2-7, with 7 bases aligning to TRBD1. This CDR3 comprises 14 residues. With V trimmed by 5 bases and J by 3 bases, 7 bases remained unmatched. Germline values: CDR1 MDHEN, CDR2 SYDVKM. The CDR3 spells CASSPVTGVYEQYF. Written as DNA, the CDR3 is TGTGCCAGCAGTCCCGTTACAGGGGTCTACGAGCAGTACTTC.

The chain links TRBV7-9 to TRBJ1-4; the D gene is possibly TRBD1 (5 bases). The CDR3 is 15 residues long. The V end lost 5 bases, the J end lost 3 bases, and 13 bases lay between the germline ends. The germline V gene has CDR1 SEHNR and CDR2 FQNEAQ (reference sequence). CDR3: CASSPRDSPNEKLFF. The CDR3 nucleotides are TGTGCCAGCAGCCCTAGGGACTCCCCTAATGAAAAACTGTTTTTT. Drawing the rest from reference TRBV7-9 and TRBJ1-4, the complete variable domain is DTGVSQNPRHKITKRGQNVTFRCDPISEHNRLYWYRQTLGQGPEFLTYFQNEAQLEKSRLLSDRFSAERPKGSFSTLEIQRTEQGDSAMYLCASSPRDSPNEKLFFGSGTQLSVL.

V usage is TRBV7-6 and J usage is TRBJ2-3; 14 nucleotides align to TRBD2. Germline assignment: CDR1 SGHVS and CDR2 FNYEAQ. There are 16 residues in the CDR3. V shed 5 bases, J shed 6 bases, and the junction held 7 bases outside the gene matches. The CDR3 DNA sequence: TGTGCCAGCAGCCCGAGACTAGCGGGAGGGCGGGATACGCAGTATTTT. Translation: CASSPRLAGGRDTQYF.

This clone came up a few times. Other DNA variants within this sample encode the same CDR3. The CDR3 sequence is CASSYGTSGYEQYF. The CDR3 nucleotides are TGTGCCAGCAGTTACGGGACTAGCGGGTACGAGCAGTACTTC. The genes are TRBV6-5 and TRBJ2-7; the match to TRBD2 covers 12 bases. The CDR3 is 14 residues long. Germline CDR1 MNHEY, CDR2 SVGAGI. V lost 2 bases, J lost 4 bases, and 0 bases stayed unmatched.